In its sample, the clone carrying this T cell receptor beta chain was seen many times. What it recognizes is unknown. TCRdb re-derived calls from the 5' RACE reads in MiXCR, one entry per CDR3 protein. The sample has approximately 110,000 distinct CDR3 sequences, 7% to 8.5% seen once. The record originates from a study of T cells after yellow fever vaccination. Study overall: The SMART-Seq v4 Ultra Low Input method served to prepare the low-cell-number fractions.

General study results and limits: Post-booster repertoires contained most primary-vaccination clones again (96% CD4, roughly 91% CD8).

The CDR3 is 14 residues long. Germline V gives CDR1 MNHNS, CDR2 SASEGT. The V end was cut by 9 bases, the J end by 2 bases, with 14 bases between. This receptor was taken from a man in his thirties or forties who received the YFV17D yellow fever vaccine. This sample comprised CD8+ T cells sorted from PBMCs, obtained 45 days after the yellow fever booster vaccination. The chain joins TRBV6-1 to TRBJ2-1; TRBD1 or TRBD2 may be the D gene (5 bases each). CDR3 nucleotide sequence: TGTGCCAGTTACCCCGGGGCCCCCTACAATGAGCAGTTCTTC. It encodes CASYPGAPYNEQFF.